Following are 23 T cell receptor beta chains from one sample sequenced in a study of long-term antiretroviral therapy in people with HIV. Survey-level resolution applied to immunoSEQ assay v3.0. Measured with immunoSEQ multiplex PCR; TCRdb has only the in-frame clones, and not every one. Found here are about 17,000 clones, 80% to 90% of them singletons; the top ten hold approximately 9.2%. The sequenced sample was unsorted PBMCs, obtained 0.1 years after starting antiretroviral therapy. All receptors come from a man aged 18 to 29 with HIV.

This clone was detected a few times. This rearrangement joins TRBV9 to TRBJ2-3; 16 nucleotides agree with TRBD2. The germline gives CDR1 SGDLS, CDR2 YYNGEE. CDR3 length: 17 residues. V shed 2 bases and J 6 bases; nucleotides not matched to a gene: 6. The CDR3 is CASSVTGLAGGPDTQYF. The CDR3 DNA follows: TGTGCCAGCAGCGTGACGGGACTAGCGGGAGGGCCGGATACGCAGTATTTT.

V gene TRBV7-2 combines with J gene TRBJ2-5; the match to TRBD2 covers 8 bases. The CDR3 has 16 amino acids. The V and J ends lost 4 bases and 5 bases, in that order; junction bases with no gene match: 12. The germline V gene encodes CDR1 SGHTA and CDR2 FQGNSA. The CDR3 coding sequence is TGTGCCAGCAGCTGGGGGGGACTAGTAGCTGGTGAGACCCAGTACTTC. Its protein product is CASSWGGLVAGETQYF.

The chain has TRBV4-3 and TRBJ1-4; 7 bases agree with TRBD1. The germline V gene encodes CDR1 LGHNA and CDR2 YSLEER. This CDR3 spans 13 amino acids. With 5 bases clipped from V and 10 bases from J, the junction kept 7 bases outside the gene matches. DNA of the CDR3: TGCGCCAGCAGCGACACAGGGGAGGGAAAACTGTTTTTT. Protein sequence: CASSDTGEGKLFF.

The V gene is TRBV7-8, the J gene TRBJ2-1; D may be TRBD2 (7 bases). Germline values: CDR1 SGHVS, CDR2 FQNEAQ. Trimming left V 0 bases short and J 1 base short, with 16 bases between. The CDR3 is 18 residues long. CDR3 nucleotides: TGTGCCAGCAGCTTAGCGCGTTGGCGGGGGCTATCCTACAATGAGCAGTTCTTC. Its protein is CASSLARWRGLSYNEQFF.

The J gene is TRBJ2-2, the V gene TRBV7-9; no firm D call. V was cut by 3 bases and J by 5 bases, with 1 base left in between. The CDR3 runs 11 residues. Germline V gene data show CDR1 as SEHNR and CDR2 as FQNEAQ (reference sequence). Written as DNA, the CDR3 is TGTGCCAGCAGCTTTACCGGGGAGCTGTTTTTT. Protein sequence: CASSFTGELFF.

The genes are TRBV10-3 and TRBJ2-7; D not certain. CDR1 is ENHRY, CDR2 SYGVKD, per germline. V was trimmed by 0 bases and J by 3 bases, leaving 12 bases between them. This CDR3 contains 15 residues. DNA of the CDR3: TGTGCCATCAGTGAGTCTGAACTGGGCCTCTACGAGCAGTACTTC. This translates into CAISESELGLYEQYF.

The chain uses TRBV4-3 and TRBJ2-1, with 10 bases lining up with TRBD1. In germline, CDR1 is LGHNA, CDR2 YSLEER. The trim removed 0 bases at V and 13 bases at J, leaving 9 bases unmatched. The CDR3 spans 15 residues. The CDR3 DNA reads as TGCGCCAGCAGCCAAGATGGGGGGACAGGGGATCTACAGTTCTTC. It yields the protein CASSQDGGTGDLQFF.

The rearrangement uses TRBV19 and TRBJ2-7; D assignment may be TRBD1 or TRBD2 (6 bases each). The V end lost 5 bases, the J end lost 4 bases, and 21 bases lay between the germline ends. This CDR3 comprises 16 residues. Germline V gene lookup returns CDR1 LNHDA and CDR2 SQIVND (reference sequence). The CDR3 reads CASSAFTPRGGYEQYF. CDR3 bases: TGTGCCAGTAGTGCGTTTACCCCCAGGGGAGGTTACGAGCAGTACTTC.

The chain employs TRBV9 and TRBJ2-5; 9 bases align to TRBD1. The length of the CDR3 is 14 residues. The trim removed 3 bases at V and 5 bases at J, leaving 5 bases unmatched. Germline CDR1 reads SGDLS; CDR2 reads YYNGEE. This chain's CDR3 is CASSGGTGLETQYF. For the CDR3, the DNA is TGTGCCAGCAGCGGAGGGACAGGGTTGGAGACCCAGTACTTC.

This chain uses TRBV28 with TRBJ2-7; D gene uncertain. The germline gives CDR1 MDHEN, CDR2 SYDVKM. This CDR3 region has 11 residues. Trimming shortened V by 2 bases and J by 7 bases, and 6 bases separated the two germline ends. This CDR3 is CASSLNREQYF. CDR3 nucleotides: TGTGCCAGCAGTTTAAACCGGGAGCAGTACTTC.

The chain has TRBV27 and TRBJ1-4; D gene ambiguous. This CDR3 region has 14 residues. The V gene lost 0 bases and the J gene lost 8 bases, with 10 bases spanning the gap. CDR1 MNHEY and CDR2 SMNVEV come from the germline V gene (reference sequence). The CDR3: CASSLSGYREKLFF. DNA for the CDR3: TGTGCCAGCAGTTTATCCGGGTATAGAGAAAAACTGTTTTTT.

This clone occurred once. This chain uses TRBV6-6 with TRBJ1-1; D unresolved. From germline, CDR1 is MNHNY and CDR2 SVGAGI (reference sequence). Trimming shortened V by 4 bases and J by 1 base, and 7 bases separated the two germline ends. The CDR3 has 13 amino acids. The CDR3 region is CASSSLGNTEAFF. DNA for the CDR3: TGTGCCAGCAGTTCCCTGGGGAACACTGAAGCTTTCTTT.

The CDR3 region has the DNA TGTGCCAGCAGGCCGGACGGCACGAACACTGAAGCTTTCTTT. Translated: CASRPDGTNTEAFF. This chain joins TRBV2 and TRBJ1-1; D gene unclear. V lost 6 bases to trimming and J lost 1 base, with 12 bases between them. This CDR3 comprises 14 residues. CDR1 is SNHLY and CDR2 is FYNNEI in the germline V gene.

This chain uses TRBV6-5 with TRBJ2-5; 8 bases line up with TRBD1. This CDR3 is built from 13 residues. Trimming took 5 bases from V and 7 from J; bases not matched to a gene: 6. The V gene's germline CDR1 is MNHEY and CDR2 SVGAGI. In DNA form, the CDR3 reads TGTGCCAGCAGTCAGGACAGGGTCGTGACCCAGTACTTC. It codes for CASSQDRVVTQYF.

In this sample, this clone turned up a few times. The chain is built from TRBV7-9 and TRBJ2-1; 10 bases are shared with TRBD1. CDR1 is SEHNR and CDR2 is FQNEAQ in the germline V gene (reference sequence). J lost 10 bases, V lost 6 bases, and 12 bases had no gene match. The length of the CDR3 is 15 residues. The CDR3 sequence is CASSQPTGGLPEQFF. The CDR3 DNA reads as TGTGCCAGCAGTCAACCGACAGGGGGCCTCCCCGAGCAGTTCTTC.

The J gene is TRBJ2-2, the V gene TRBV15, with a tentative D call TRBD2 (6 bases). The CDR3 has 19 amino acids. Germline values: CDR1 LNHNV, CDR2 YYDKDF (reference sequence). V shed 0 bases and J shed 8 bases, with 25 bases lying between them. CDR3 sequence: CATSRDFNRETSIVGELFF. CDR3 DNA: TGTGCCACCAGCAGAGATTTTAATCGGGAGACTAGTATCGTTGGGGAGCTGTTTTTT.

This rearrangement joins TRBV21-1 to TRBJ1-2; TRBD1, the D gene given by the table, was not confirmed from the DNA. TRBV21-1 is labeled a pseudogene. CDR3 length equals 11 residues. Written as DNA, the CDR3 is TGTGCCAGAATACAGGGATTCGGCTACACCTTC. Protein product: CARIQGFGYTF.

The CDR3 nucleotides are TGTGCCAGCAGTTACGTCGTTCAGGGGCCGAGGGAGCAGTACTTC. Translated, it gives CASSYVVQGPREQYF. The chain combines TRBV6-5 with TRBJ2-7; a weak D match, TRBD1 (6 bases). The CDR3 runs to 15 residues. Germline loops: CDR1 MNHEY, CDR2 SVGAGI. V dropped 2 bases and J dropped 7 bases, with 18 bases sitting between them.

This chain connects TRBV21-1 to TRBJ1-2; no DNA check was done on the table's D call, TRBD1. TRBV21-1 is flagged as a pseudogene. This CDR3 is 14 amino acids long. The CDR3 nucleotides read TGTGCCAGCAGCCCCCGGACAGGGAACTATGGCTACACCTTC. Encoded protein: CASSPRTGNYGYTF.

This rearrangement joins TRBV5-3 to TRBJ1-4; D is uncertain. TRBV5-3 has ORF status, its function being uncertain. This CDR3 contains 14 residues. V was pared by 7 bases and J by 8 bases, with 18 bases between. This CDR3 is CARRSGPPEEKLFF. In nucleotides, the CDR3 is TGTGCCAGACGATCCGGGCCCCCGGAGGAAAAACTGTTTTTT.

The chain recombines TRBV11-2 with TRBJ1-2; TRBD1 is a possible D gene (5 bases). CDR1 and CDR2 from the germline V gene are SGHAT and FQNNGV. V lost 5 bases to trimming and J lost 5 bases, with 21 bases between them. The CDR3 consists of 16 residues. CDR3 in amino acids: CASSPGSGPLVYGYTF. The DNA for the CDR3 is TGTGCCAGCAGCCCCGGGTCGGGACCCCTGGTTTATGGCTACACCTTC.

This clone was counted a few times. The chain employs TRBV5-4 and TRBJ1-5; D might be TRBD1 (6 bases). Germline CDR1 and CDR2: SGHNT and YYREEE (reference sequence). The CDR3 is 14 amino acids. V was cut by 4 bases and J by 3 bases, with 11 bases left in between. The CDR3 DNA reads TGTGCCAGCAGCCTAAGGGGGTCCAATCAGCCCCAGCATTTT. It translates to CASSLRGSNQPQHF.

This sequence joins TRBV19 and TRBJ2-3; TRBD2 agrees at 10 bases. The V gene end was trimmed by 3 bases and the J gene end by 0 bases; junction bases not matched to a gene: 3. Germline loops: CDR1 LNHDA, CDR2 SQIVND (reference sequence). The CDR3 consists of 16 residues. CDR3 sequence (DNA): TGTGCCAGTAGTATGAGCGGGGGGGTTAGCACAGATACGCAGTATTTT. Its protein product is CASSMSGGVSTDTQYF.